This T cell receptor beta chain was captured by sequencing in a study of shared clonotypes between healthy human individuals. Overall study findings and caveats: Naive subsets generally exceeded memory subsets in estimated richness. Read depth was anticipated to influence clonotype sharing among donors.

Only in-frame clones appear in the TCRdb table, and some are missing; sequencing was by immunoSEQ multiplex PCR. Counted here are approximately 1.9 million clones, around 93% occurring once; the ten biggest clones make up roughly 1.7%. CD45RO-negative CD8 cells positively selected for CCR7 made up the naive population, which excluded terminally differentiated effector memory CD45RA+ cells. This clone was observed a single time. The antigen remains undetermined. The sample was naive CD8+ T cells from PBMCs. The receptor's source is a man aged 18 to 30 in good health. Some clones in this sample may be carry-over from other donors' samples.

This chain's CDR3 is CASSTGVSGNTIYF. The CDR3, as DNA: TGTGCCAGCAGCACAGGCGTCTCTGGAAACACCATATATTTT. The V gene is TRBV28, the J gene TRBJ1-3; D is perhaps TRBD1 (5 bases). Germline assignment: CDR1 MDHEN and CDR2 SYDVKM. The CDR3 runs to 14 residues. Trimming removed 6 bases from V and 0 bases from J, with 9 bases in between.